This passage covers 10 T cell receptor beta chains from one sample sequenced in a study of blood T cell repertoires in COVID-19. The method was immunoSEQ multiplex PCR; TCRdb's version includes in-frame clones alone and lacks a portion of them. The table has roughly 49,000 clones, roughly 84% seen once. Sequencing was performed on peripheral blood. Receptors originate from a man aged 45-60 years with active COVID-19.

The V and J genes are TRBV18 and TRBJ1-4; 7 nucleotides line up with TRBD1. CDR1 KGHSH and CDR2 LQKENI come from the germline V gene. Losses at the gene ends were 6 bases for V and 0 bases for J; bases not matched to a gene: 4. The CDR3 spans 15 residues. CDR3 DNA sequence: TGTGCCAGCTCGCTACAGGGGCCAACTAATGAAAAACTGTTTTTT. Translated: CASSLQGPTNEKLFF.

In regard to this clone: Mismatch with germline at one junction end may stem from a read error. The gene calls are TRBV11-1 and TRBJ2-5, with 11 bases aligning to TRBD2. The CDR3 is made up of 14 amino acids. Per the germline V gene, CDR1 is SGHAT and CDR2 is FQDESV (reference sequence). CDR3 nucleotides: TGTGCCAGCAGCGAAACGCTACTAGCGGGAGAAACTGACTTC. This sequence encodes CASSETLLAGETDF.

The chain joins TRBV10-1 to TRBJ2-7; D not certain. The CDR3 covers 14 residues. Between the trimmed V and J ends, which lost 0 bases and 2 bases, there was a span of 8 bases. CDR1 and CDR2 from the germline V gene are WNHNN and SYGVQD (reference sequence). This CDR3 is CASSESGSTYEQYF. CDR3 DNA sequence: TGCGCCAGCAGTGAGTCCGGGTCAACCTACGAGCAGTACTTC.

The chain carries TRBV30 and TRBJ2-1; 10 nucleotides agree with TRBD2. Germline V gene lookup returns CDR1 GTSNPN and CDR2 SVGIG (reference sequence). There are 16 residues in the CDR3. V lost 4 bases and J lost 6; bases outside the gene matches: 12. CDR3 sequence (DNA): TGTGCCTGGACCCTAGGGGCTAGCGGGGGTCTCAATGAGCAGTTCTTC. Translation: CAWTLGASGGLNEQFF.

This clone was observed a few times. The V call is TRBV4-3, the J call TRBJ2-7; 9 bases match TRBD1. The CDR3 is made up of 17 amino acids. With 1 base clipped from V and 2 bases from J, the junction kept 9 bases outside the gene matches. CDR1 LGHNA and CDR2 YSLEER come from the germline V gene. The CDR3: CASSQVFGTGMTYEQYF. CDR3 in DNA: TGCGCCAGCAGCCAAGTTTTTGGGACAGGGATGACCTACGAGCAGTACTTC.

V is TRBV5-1 and J is TRBJ2-3, with TRBD2 matching over 13 bases. CDR3 size: 18 residues. V trimming: 0 bases; J trimming: 5 bases; junction bases outside the gene matches: 9. Germline V lookup: CDR1 SGHRS, CDR2 YFSETQ. CDR3 amino acids: CASSLALLAGGEVDTQYF. CDR3 nucleotide sequence: TGCGCCAGCAGCTTGGCCCTACTAGCGGGAGGGGAGGTAGATACGCAGTATTTT. The full variable domain, rest sourced from reference TRBV5-1 and TRBJ2-3, is KAGVTQTPRYLIKTRGQQVTLSCSPISGHRSVSWYQQTPGQGLQFLFEYFSETQRNKGNFPGRFSGRQFSNSRSEMNVSTLELGDSALYLCASSLALLAGGEVDTQYFGPGTRLTVL.

CDR3 loop: CSVEEQVDTEAFF. CDR3 DNA: TGCAGCGTTGAAGAGCAGGTGGACACTGAAGCTTTCTTT. The V call is TRBV29-1, the J call TRBJ1-1, with D uncertain. Germline V gene data show CDR1 as SQVTM and CDR2 as ANQGSEA. There are 13 residues in the CDR3. Between the trimmed V and J ends, which lost 0 bases and 3 bases, there was a span of 8 bases.

This clone was counted once. V usage is TRBV7-9 and J usage is TRBJ1-1; 10 nucleotides line up with TRBD1. This CDR3 comprises 15 residues. The junction had 10 bases not matched to a gene; V was cut back by 6 bases and J by 6 bases. Germline V gene data show CDR1 as SEHNR and CDR2 as FQNEAQ (reference sequence). The CDR3 protein is CASSSTGTGAPEAFF. The CDR3 DNA reads as TGTGCCAGCAGTTCTACCGGGACAGGGGCACCTGAAGCTTTCTTT.

The V call is TRBV7-2, the J call TRBJ2-5; 11 bases are shared with TRBD2. CDR3 length: 17 amino acids. CDR1 and CDR2 from the germline V gene are SGHTA and FQGNSA. The V segment lost 1 base and the J segment 3 bases; nucleotides outside the gene matches: 7. The CDR3 coding sequence is TGTGCCAGCAGCTTAGGGGTAGCGGGGGGGCTAAAAGAGACCCAGTACTTC. It codes for CASSLGVAGGLKETQYF. The whole variable domain, remainder taken from reference TRBV7-2 and TRBJ2-5, is GAGVSQSPSNKVTEKGKDVELRCDPISGHTALYWYRQSLGQGLEFLIYFQGNSAPDKSGLPSDRFSAERTGGSVSTLTIQRTQQEDSAVYLCASSLGVAGGLKETQYFGPGTRLLVL.

The chain carries TRBV7-9 and TRBJ2-5, with D uncertain. The CDR3 runs 14 residues. Germline V gene data show CDR1 as SEHNR and CDR2 as FQNEAQ (reference sequence). Trimming pared 3 bases from V and 4 bases from J, leaving 12 bases between. CDR3 bases: TGTGCCAGCAGCTTGATCCCTCCCGGAGAGACCCAGTACTTC. It encodes CASSLIPPGETQYF.